Below, one T cell receptor beta chain is given with its context. There are a few counts of this clonotype. Its antigen remains undetermined. No base quality values were provided; no much bigger clone lies one nucleotide off. The data stem from a study of early T cells in non-severe SARS-CoV-2 infection (dated by TCRdb to about 2021). With regard to the full study: Bulk RNA from unsorted whole blood was used for TCR sequencing, so alpha and beta chains could not be paired.

From cysteine to phenylalanine, the CDR3 is 14 amino acids long. Only CDR3 DNA is held: 42 bases, read in frame from base 1. The germline V gene sets CDR1 to MNHEY and CDR2 to SVGEGT. V and J are truncated by 0 bases and 4 bases respectively, leaving an intervening sequence of 9 bases. The paper as a whole reports these results and caveats: VDJdb matching was skewed toward anti-spike CD8 responses and likely underestimated virus-specific expansions, missing private and CD4 specificities.

Libraries were prepared through 5' RACE. For sequencing, a NextSeq 500 was employed. The TCR library protocol attached unique molecular identifiers to individual cDNA molecules to correct for sequencing error and PCR bias. Sequencing covered both TCR alpha and beta chains, and within each sample the abundances of alpha and beta sequences were tightly co-correlated. The study's own analysis went as follows. V gene, J gene and CDR3 annotation of TCR sequences was performed with Decombinator V4. Expanded TCRs were defined as changing significantly between any two time points under a Poisson model with p below 0.0001. Abundances of TCRs were expressed as counts per million after normalisation to the total number of TCRs sequenced in each sample. MAIT TCRs were defined by TRAV1-2 paired with TRAJ12, TRAJ20 or TRAJ33, and iNKT TCRs by TRAV10 paired with TRAJ18. VDJdb, accessed 1 November 2021, was searched for CMV, EBV and SARS-CoV-2 annotated TCRs, with TCRs annotated for multiple antigens excluded. TCRdb reworked the public reads: Q25 trimming with fastp, MiXCR clone assembly, productive beta chains retained. Every distinct CDR3 protein forms one entry, paired with its most common genes and DNA. What appears here as the V and J calls and clone size reflects TCRdb's work, not the paper's. The sample yields about 100,000 distinct CDR3 sequences; 13% were counted once. The ten largest make up under 2.5% of the sample.

Set within a cohort of healthcare workers in London, UK, this nested case-control study involved weekly PCR testing of nasopharyngeal swabs along with blood sampling. Healthcare workers were recruited between 23 and 31 March 2020, during the week of the UK lockdown, and were followed weekly for up to roughly 15 weeks. What was sequenced was whole blood. The clonotype originates from an adult who was a healthcare worker with PCR-confirmed SARS-CoV-2 infection or an uninfected control (not recorded which). The chain joins TRBV6-2 or TRBV6-3 to TRBJ2-5; TRBD2 is a weak D gene call, 5 bases matching. The bases are TGTGCCAGCAGTTACTCGATAGCGACAGAGACCCAGTACTTC. It is translated as CASSYSIATETQYF.